This record concerns one T cell receptor (beta chain) sequence. In the authors' workflow: Reference gene primer amplification gave estimated nucleated cell counts. TCRdb keeps only in-frame clones here, not all; method: immunoSEQ multiplex PCR. The D gene and trimming were derived from the DNA, and the V and J assignments and clone size from that table. This sample has some 230,000 clones; about 86% occur once, and the top ten carry about 1.3%. The sample is drawn from a study of blood T cell repertoires in COVID-19. Study details: Nucleic acid was either cDNA or gDNA, and it came from T cells, B-cell-depleted T cells, or PBMCs.

Recruitment covered 25 or so US areas and drew participants whose ages spanned about 18 to 90 years. Which cohort a participant joined came from the clinical history participants gave. Sequenced input: PBMCs or T cells enriched from blood (not recorded which). This TCR derives from a middle-aged woman with acute COVID-19.

Written as DNA, the CDR3 is TGTGCCAGCAGTTACAGGGGCCCCTCCGAGCAGTACTTC. Its protein is CASSYRGPSEQYF. The V and J genes are TRBV6-5 and TRBJ2-7; the D gene is possibly TRBD1 (5 bases). This CDR3 has 13 residues. Germline V gene sequence: CDR1 MNHEY, CDR2 SVGAGI. Trimming stripped 2 bases from V and 6 bases from J, with 11 bases between.